This T cell receptor (beta chain) was sequenced in a study of blood T cell repertoires in COVID-19 (dated by TCRdb to the early 2020s). As for the study more broadly: Samples covering the acute and convalescent phases of COVID-19 were provided by collaborators in the United States, Italy and Spain. The material from the prospective study consisted of cDNA or gDNA derived from T cells, B-cell-depleted T cells, or PBMCs. The dataset comprised deeply sampled blood TCRbeta repertoires from subjects exposed to, actively infected with, or recovered from COVID-19. The repertoires were released in a freely available public database intended as a resource for research on the immune response to SARS-CoV-2. The samples were drawn from the first 160 participants of the ongoing ImmuneRACE study and from 1,200 or so subjects provided by 6 global collaborators. The sample metadata nearly always contained a de-identified subject ID, COVID-19 status, age in years and sex. Where available, HLA class I and class II types were obtained from metadata supplied by the sample provider rather than from assay-based typing. Broad study findings and their caveats: Clinical and demographic metadata were provided uncurated, with the amount varying by source and participant.

Each collaborating institution followed its own protocols to collect whole blood in K2EDTA tubes. For TCRbeta analysis, collaborators shipped samples in one of three forms: frozen whole blood, isolated PBMCs, or DNA extracted from either of those sample types. The immunoSEQ Assay, a bias-controlled multiplex PCR, was used to amplify TCRbeta CDR3 regions from genomic DNA. The original methods were these. The number of nucleated cells in each sample was estimated from the amplification of reference gene primers within the assay. Sequence reads were collapsed and filtered to measure the absolute abundance of every unique TCRbeta CDR3 rearrangement. For each sample, productive Simpson clonality was calculated as the square root of Simpson's diversity index over productive rearrangements. TCRdb mirrors the immuneACCESS table, restricted to in-frame sequences. Some clones are absent from its copies; in checked studies, under half trace to an unresolved V gene, and the reason for the others is unknown. The V and J calls and clone size are taken from that table; D and trimming were inferred from the DNA. The table for this sample lists about 38,000 clones; around four fifths of them were counted only once. The top ten clones comprise roughly 5.2% of the sample.

V ends up 7 bases short and J 3 bases short, with an unmatched junction base count of 4. Inclusive of the bounding cysteine and phenylalanine, the CDR3 is 13 residues long. The retained sequence is limited to the CDR3, 39 bases, with the frame set at the first base. The CDR1 and CDR2 encoded by the germline V gene are SNHLY and FYNNEI. With regard to this clone: This clone's antigen is unknown. Base qualities are not provided; no much larger clone lies one nucleotide away.

The V gene is TRBV2 and the J gene is TRBJ2-7, with 9 bases matching TRBD1. The clonotype comes from a man aged 45-65 years with active COVID-19. The sequenced material came from peripheral blood. Here is the DNA: TGTGCCAGCAATGGACAGGGGTACTACGAGCAGTACTTC. It codes for CASNGQGYYEQYF.